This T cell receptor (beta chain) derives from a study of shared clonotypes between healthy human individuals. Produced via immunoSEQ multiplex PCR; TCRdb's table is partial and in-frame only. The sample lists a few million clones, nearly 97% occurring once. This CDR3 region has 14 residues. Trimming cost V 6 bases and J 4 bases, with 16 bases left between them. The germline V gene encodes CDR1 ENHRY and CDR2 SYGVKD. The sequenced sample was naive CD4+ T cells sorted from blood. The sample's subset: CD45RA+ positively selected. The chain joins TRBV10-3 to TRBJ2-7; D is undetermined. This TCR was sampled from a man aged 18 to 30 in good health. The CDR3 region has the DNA TGTGCCATCAGCCCCCCTACTGAAACTTACGAGCAGTACTTC. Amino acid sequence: CAISPPTETYEQYF.